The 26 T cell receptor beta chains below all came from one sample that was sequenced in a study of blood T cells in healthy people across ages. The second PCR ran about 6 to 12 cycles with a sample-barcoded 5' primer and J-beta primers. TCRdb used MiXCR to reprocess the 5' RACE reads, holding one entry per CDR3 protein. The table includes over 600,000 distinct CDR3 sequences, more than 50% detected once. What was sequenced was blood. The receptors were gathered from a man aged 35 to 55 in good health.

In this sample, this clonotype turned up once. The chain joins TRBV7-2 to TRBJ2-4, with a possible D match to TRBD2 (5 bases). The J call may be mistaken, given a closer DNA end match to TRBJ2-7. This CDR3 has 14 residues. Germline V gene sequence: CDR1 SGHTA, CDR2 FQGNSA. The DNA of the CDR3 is TGTGCCAGCAGCTCGGCGGGTCCTAAGGGCGAGCAGTACTTC. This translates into CASSSAGPKGEQYF.

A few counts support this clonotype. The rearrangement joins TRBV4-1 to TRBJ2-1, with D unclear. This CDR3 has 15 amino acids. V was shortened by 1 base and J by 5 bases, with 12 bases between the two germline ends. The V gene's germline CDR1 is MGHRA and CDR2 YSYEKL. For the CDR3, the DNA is TGCGCCAGCAGCCAAGGTACCGGTCAGGACAATGAGCAGTTCTTC. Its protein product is CASSQGTGQDNEQFF.

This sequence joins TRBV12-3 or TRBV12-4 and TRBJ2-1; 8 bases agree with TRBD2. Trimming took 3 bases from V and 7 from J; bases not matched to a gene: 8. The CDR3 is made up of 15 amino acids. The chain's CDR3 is CASSFQVAGKNEQFF. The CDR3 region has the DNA TGTGCCAGCAGTTTTCAGGTAGCGGGGAAGAATGAGCAGTTCTTC.

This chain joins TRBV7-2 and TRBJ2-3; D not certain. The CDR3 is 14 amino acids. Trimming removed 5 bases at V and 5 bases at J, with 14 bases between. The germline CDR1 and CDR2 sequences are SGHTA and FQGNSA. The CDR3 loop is CASSPGPSGDTQYF. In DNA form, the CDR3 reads TGTGCCAGCAGCCCCGGACCCTCCGGAGATACGCAGTATTTT.

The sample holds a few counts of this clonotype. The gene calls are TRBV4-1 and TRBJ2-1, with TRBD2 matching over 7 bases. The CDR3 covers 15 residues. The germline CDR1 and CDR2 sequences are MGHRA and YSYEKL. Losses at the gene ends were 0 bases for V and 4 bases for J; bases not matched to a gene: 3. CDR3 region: CASSQELAIYNEQFF. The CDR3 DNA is TGCGCCAGCAGCCAAGAACTAGCGATTTACAATGAGCAGTTCTTC.

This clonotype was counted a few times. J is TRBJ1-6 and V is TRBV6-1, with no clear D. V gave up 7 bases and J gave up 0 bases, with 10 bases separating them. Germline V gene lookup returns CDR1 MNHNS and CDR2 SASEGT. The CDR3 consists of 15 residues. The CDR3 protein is CASTPGGSYNSPLHF. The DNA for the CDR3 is TGTGCCAGCACCCCGGGTGGCTCCTATAATTCACCCCTCCACTTT.

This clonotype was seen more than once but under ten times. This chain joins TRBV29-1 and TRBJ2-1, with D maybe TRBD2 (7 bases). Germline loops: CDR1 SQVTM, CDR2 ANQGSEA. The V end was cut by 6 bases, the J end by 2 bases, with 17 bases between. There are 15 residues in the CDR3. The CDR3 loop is CSVARGGNAYNEQFF. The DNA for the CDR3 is TGCAGCGTGGCAAGGGGGGGTAATGCCTACAATGAGCAGTTCTTC.

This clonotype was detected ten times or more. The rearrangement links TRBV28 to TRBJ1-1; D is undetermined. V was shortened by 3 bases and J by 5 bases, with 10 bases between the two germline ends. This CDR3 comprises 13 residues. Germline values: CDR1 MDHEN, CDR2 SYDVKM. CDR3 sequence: CASSLVRGTEAFF. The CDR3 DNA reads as TGTGCCAGCAGTTTGGTGCGGGGAACTGAAGCTTTCTTT.

Here the CDR3 reads CASSPALTTGLNEQFF. The CDR3 nucleotides read TGTGCCAGCAGCCCCGCACTAACGACAGGGCTCAATGAGCAGTTCTTC. The J gene is TRBJ2-1, the V gene TRBV14, with 7 bases identical to TRBD1. V gave up 4 bases and J gave up 6 bases; unmatched junction bases: 12. Germline assignment: CDR1 SGHDN and CDR2 FVKESK. This CDR3 has 16 residues. Using reference TRBV14 and TRBJ2-1 for the parts outside the CDR3, the full variable domain is EAGVTQFPSHSVIEKGQTVTLRCDPISGHDNLYWYRRVMGKEIKFLLHFVKESKQDESGMPNNRFLAERTGGTYSTLKVQPAELEDSGVYFCASSPALTTGLNEQFFGPGTRLTVL.

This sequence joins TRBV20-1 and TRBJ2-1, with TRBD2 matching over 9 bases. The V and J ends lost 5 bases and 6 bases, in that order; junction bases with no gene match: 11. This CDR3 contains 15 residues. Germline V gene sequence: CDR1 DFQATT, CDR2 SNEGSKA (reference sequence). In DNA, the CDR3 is TGCAGTGCTGCCCCGACTAGCGGACTAATCAATGAGCAGTTCTTC. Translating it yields CSAAPTSGLINEQFF.

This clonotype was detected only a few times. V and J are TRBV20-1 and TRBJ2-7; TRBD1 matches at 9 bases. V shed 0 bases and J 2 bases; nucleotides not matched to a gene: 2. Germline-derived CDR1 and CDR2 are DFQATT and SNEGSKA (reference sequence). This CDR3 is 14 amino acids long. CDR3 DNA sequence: TGCAGTGCTAGAGATACAGGGGGCACCTACGAGCAGTACTTC. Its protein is CSARDTGGTYEQYF.

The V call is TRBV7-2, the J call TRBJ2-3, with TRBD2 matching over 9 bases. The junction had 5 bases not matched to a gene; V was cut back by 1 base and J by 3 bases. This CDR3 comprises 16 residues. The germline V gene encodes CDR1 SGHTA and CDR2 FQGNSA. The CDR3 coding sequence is TGTGCCAGCAGCTTAGTGCGGGGGGGCGGGACAGATACGCAGTATTTT. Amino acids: CASSLVRGGGTDTQYF.

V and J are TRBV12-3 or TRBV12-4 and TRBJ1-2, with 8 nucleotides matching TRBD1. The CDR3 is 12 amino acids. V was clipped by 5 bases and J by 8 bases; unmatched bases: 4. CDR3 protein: CASSQGARGYTF. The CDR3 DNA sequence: TGTGCCAGCAGTCAGGGGGCGCGGGGCTACACCTTC.

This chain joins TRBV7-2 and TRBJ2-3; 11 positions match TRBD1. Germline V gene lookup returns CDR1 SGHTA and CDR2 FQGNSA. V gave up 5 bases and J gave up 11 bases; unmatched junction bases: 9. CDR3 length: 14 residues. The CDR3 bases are TGTGCCAGCAGCGGACAGGGGGCTTTGGACGAGCAGTATTTT. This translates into CASSGQGALDEQYF.

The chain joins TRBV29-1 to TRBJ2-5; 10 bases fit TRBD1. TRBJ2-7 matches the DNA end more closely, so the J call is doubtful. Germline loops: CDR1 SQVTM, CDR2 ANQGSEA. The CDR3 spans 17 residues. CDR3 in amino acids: CSGSSLDVDRGLYEQYF. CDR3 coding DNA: TGCAGCGGGTCGTCTTTGGATGTCGACAGGGGGCTCTACGAGCAGTACTTC.

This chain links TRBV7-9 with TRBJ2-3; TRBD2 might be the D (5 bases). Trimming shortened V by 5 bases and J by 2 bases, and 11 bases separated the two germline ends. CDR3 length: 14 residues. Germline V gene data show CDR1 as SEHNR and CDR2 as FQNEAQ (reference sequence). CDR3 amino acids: CASSHEGYTDTQYF. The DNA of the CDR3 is TGTGCCAGCAGCCACGAGGGATACACAGATACGCAGTATTTT.

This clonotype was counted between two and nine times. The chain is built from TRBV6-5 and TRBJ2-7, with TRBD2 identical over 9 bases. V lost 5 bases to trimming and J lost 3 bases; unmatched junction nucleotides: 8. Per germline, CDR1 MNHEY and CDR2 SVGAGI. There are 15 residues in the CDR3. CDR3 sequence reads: CASSPTRLADYEQYF. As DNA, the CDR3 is TGTGCCAGCAGTCCGACCCGACTAGCGGACTACGAGCAGTACTTC.

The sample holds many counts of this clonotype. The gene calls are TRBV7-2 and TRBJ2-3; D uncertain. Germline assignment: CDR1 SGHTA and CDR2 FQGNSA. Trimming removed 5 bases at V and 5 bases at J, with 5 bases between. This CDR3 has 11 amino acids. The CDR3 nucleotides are TGTGCCAGCAGCATAATAGATACGCAGTATTTT. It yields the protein CASSIIDTQYF.

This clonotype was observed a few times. CDR3 region: CASSAGPSSYNEQYF. CDR3 DNA: TGTGCCAGCAGCGCCGGACCGAGCTCCTACAATGAGCAGTACTTC. The chain links TRBV9 to TRBJ2-1; D not certain. Gene TRBJ2-7 matches the end of the DNA better, so the J call may be wrong. Germline V gives CDR1 SGDLS, CDR2 YYNGEE. The CDR3 has 15 amino acids.

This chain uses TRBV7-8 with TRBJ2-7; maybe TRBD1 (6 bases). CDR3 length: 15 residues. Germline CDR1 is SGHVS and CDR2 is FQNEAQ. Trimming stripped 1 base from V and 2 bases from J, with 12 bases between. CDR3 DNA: TGTGCCAGCAGCTTAGTCGACAGGTGGACCTACGAGCAGTACTTC. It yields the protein CASSLVDRWTYEQYF.

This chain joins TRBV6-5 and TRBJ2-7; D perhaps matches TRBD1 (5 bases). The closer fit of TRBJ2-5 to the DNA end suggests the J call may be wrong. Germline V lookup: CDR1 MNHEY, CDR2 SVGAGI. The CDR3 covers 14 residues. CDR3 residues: CASSYGQGVETQYF. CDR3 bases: TGTGCCAGCAGTTACGGGCAGGGCGTCGAGACCCAGTACTTC.

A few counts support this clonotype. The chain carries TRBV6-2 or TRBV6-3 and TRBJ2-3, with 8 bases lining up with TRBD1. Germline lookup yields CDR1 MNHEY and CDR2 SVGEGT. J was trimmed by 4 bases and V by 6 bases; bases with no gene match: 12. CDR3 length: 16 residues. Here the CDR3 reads CASSVSSGGASDTQYF. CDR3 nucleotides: TGTGCCAGCAGCGTGTCTTCAGGGGGCGCATCAGATACGCAGTATTTT.

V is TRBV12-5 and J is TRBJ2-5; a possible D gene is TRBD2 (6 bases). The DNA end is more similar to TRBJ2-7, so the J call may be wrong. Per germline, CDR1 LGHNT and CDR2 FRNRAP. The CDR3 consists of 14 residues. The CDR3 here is CASGPDGSSYEQYF. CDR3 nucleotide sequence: TGTGCTAGTGGTCCGGACGGGAGCTCCTACGAGCAGTACTTC.

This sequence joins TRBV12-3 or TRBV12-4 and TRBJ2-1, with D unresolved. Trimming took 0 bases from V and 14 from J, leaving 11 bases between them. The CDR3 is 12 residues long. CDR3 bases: TGTGCCAGCAGTTTAGCCAACCGGGTGGAGTTCTTC. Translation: CASSLANRVEFF.

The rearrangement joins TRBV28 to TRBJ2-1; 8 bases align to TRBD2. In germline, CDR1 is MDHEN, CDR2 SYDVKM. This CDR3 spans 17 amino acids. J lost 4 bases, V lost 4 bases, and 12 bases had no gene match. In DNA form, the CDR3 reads TGTGCCAGCAGTTCCCTTTGGGGTAGCGGGGCATACAATGAGCAGTTCTTC. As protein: CASSSLWGSGAYNEQFF.

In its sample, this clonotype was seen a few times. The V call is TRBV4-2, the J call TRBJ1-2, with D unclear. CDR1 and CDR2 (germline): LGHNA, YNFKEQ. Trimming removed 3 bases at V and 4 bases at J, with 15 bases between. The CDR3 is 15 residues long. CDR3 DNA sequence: TGTGCCAGCAGCCAGGTCCGGACTAAGGTCTATGGCTACACCTTC. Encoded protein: CASSQVRTKVYGYTF.